This T cell receptor beta chain was profiled in a study of T-cell memory formation after mild COVID-19. Study in general: Largely, TCR clusters stayed within a single donor.

This clonotype turned up a few times. From the 5' RACE reads, TCRdb called clonotypes with MiXCR, one entry per CDR3 protein. This table holds approximately 300,000 distinct CDR3 sequences, roughly 15% found once. CDR3 length: 15 residues. Trimming stripped 0 bases from V and 4 bases from J, with 12 bases between. Germline lookup yields CDR1 LNHNV and CDR2 YYDKDF (reference sequence). The sequence was obtained from a man in his late teens or twenties who had mild COVID-19 (a few samples of this study predate the infection). Cell type and time point are not known. The sample comprised PBMCs or a T cell subset sorted from them (not recorded which). V is TRBV15 and J is TRBJ1-2, with D maybe TRBD1 (5 bases). The CDR3: CATSRDVGAGYGYTF. CDR3 coding DNA: TGTGCCACCAGCAGAGATGTAGGGGCGGGCTATGGCTACACCTTC.